One and the same sample provided the 21 T cell receptor beta chains below, sequenced in a study of brain T cells in children with intractable seizures. Profiled with immunoSEQ multiplex PCR; TCRdb holds only in-frame clones, not every one. The sample carries 60,000 to 85,000 clones, 93% recorded once. The starting material was peripheral blood, obtained at surgery. The receptors come from a boy younger than two with tuberous sclerosis and intractable seizures.

The genes are TRBV12-3 or TRBV12-4 and TRBJ2-4, with D unclear. Deletions cut 3 bases from V and 1 base from J, with 4 bases between. This CDR3 contains 13 residues. The CDR3 spells CASSFRAKNIQYF. The CDR3 nucleotides read TGTGCCAGCAGTTTCAGGGCCAAAAACATTCAGTACTTC.

CDR3 sequence: CASSLGPRSNQPQHF. CDR3 nucleotides: TGCGCCAGCAGCTTGGGCCCCAGAAGCAATCAGCCCCAGCATTTT. The V and J genes are TRBV5-1 and TRBJ1-5, with D unresolved. V dropped 0 bases and J dropped 1 base, with 8 bases sitting between them. Germline V gene sequence: CDR1 SGHRS, CDR2 YFSETQ. This CDR3 comprises 15 residues.

This chain connects TRBV6-5 to TRBJ1-1; D unclear. CDR1 is MNHEY, CDR2 SVGAGI, per germline. The length of the CDR3 is 11 residues. The germline V and J ends were trimmed by 8 bases and 3 bases, with 7 bases remaining between them. CDR3 sequence reads: CASWRDTEAFF. CDR3 bases: TGTGCCAGCTGGCGTGACACTGAAGCTTTCTTT.

The chain joins TRBV10-3 to TRBJ1-6; 8 nucleotides match TRBD1. CDR1 and CDR2 from the germline V gene are ENHRY and SYGVKD. This CDR3 has 17 amino acids. The J segment lost 2 bases and the V segment lost 2 bases, leaving 5 bases of the junction unmatched. The CDR3: CAISEPGQGAYNSPLHF. In DNA, the CDR3 is TGTGCCATCAGTGAGCCCGGACAGGGAGCCTATAATTCACCCCTCCACTTT.

The J gene is TRBJ2-7, the V gene TRBV2; the D is unclear. There are 13 residues in the CDR3. Germline assignment: CDR1 SNHLY and CDR2 FYNNEI. V was clipped by 7 bases and J by 6 bases, with 16 bases between them. In DNA form, the CDR3 reads TGTGCCAGCACCCTGGGGTCGGGCGGCGAGCAGTACTTC. Amino acid sequence: CASTLGSGGEQYF.

This sequence joins TRBV3-1 (or the pseudogene TRBV3-2) and TRBJ1-2; no firm D call. Germline V lookup: CDR1 LGHDT, CDR2 YNNKEL (reference sequence). Trimming left V 6 bases short and J 8 bases short, with 10 bases between. CDR3 length: 11 amino acids. Written as DNA, the CDR3 is TGTGCCAGCAGTGACACGGGCGGCTACACCTTC. Translation gives CASSDTGGYTF.

V and J are TRBV18 and TRBJ1-6; possible D gene TRBD1, 6 bases. CDR1 and CDR2 from the germline V gene are KGHSH and LQKENI. This CDR3 has 12 amino acids. Deletions cut 1 base from V and 14 bases from J, with 9 bases between. CDR3 DNA: TGTGCCAGCTCACCACAACGACAGGCCCTCCACTTT. It codes for CASSPQRQALHF.

CDR3 in DNA: TGTGCCAGCAGCCAAGGGGATCAGCCCCAGCATTTT. It translates to CASSQGDQPQHF. The chain has TRBV4-2 and TRBJ1-5; D unresolved. Germline-derived CDR1 and CDR2 are LGHNA and YNFKEQ. The CDR3 has 12 amino acids. V lost 1 base and J lost 5, with 3 bases in between.

Here the CDR3 DNA reads TGTGCCAGCAGCTTTGGTGACAGGGGCTATTCTGAAAAACTGTTTTTT. Translation gives CASSFGDRGYSEKLFF. This chain links TRBV7-9 with TRBJ1-4; 8 nucleotides align to TRBD1. The V and J ends lost 3 bases and 7 bases, in that order; junction bases with no gene match: 10. This CDR3 has 16 amino acids. Germline lookup yields CDR1 SEHNR and CDR2 FQNEAQ (reference sequence).

The gene calls are TRBV7-8 and TRBJ2-7; the match to TRBD1 covers 9 bases. V shed 5 bases and J 5 bases; nucleotides not matched to a gene: 4. CDR3 length: 13 residues. CDR1 is SGHVS, CDR2 FQNEAQ, per germline. In DNA, the CDR3 is TGTGCCAGCAGCCGACAGGGGGATCACGAGCAGTACTTC. Its translation: CASSRQGDHEQYF.

The chain has TRBV6-1 and TRBJ2-7; D is ambiguous. CDR1 is MNHNS, CDR2 SASEGT, per germline. This CDR3 has 14 residues. V was cut by 2 bases and J by 0 bases, with 8 bases left in between. The CDR3 is CASSERLLSYEQYF. DNA of the CDR3: TGTGCCAGCAGTGAAAGGCTCCTCTCCTACGAGCAGTACTTC.

This clone has a single count. The CDR3 region has the DNA TGCAGCGTACCCGGGACAAGAGGCGGCTACACCTTC. Translated: CSVPGTRGGYTF. This chain links TRBV29-1 with TRBJ1-2; TRBD1 might be the D (6 bases). Germline CDR1 reads SQVTM; CDR2 reads ANQGSEA. Trimming shortened V by 6 bases and J by 8 bases, and 16 bases separated the two germline ends. CDR3 size: 12 residues.

The V gene is TRBV7-2, the J gene TRBJ2-1; perhaps TRBD2 as D (6 bases). V lost 4 bases to trimming and J lost 3 bases, with 10 bases between them. From germline, CDR1 is SGHTA and CDR2 FQGNSA. CDR3 length equals 14 residues. The CDR3 loop reads CASSSLADYNEQFF. Written as DNA, the CDR3 is TGTGCCAGCAGCTCGTTAGCGGACTACAATGAGCAGTTCTTC.

The chain recombines TRBV13 with TRBJ2-5, with D possibly being TRBD1 (6 bases). Germline values: CDR1 PRHDT, CDR2 FYEKMQ (reference sequence). The CDR3 runs to 14 residues. Between the trimmed V and J ends, which lost 7 bases and 2 bases, there was a span of 14 bases. DNA for the CDR3: TGTGCCAGCAAAAGGACAGCGCAACAAGAGACCCAGTACTTC. As protein: CASKRTAQQETQYF. The full variable domain, its missing parts supplied by reference TRBV13 and TRBJ2-5, is AAGVIQSPRHLIKEKRETATLKCYPIPRHDTVYWYQQGPGQDPQFLISFYEKMQSDKGSIPDRFSAQQFSDYHSELNMSSLELGDSALYFCASKRTAQQETQYFGPGTRLLVL.

The DNA of the CDR3 is TGTGCCAGTAGACGCACAGGGGCCTACGAGCAGTACTTC. Residues: CASRRTGAYEQYF. V and J are TRBV19 and TRBJ2-7; the match to TRBD1 covers 7 bases. V was clipped by 6 bases and J by 2 bases; unmatched bases: 4. Germline-derived CDR1 and CDR2 are LNHDA and SQIVND (reference sequence). The CDR3 runs 13 residues. Complete variable domain (other parts from reference TRBV19 and TRBJ2-7): DGGITQSPKYLFRKEGQNVTLSCEQNLNHDAMYWYRQDPGQGLRLIYYSQIVNDFQKGDIAEGYSVSREKKESFPLTVTSAQKNPTAFYLCASRRTGAYEQYFGPGTRLTVT.

The chain couples TRBV6-5 to TRBJ1-4, with 8 positions matching TRBD1. Germline-derived CDR1 and CDR2 are MNHEY and SVGAGI. After removal of 7 bases from V and 8 bases from J, the junction contained 9 bases not matched to a gene. The CDR3 covers 14 residues. CDR3 nucleotide sequence: TGTGCCAGCATGAACGACAGGGGTGGGGAAAAACTGTTTTTT. Its protein product is CASMNDRGGEKLFF.

The CDR3 here is CAPRGMGYEQYF. The CDR3 nucleotides read TGTGCCCCGAGGGGGATGGGCTACGAGCAGTACTTC. This sequence joins TRBV12-5 and TRBJ2-7; weak D call: TRBD1 (6 bases). The CDR3 totals 12 residues. Germline CDR1 reads LGHNT; CDR2 reads FRNRAP.

The rearrangement joins TRBV7-3 to TRBJ2-1, with 8 bases identical to TRBD2. After removal of 3 bases from V and 6 bases from J, the junction contained 7 bases not matched to a gene. The CDR3 length is 15 residues. Germline V gene lookup returns CDR1 SGHTA and CDR2 FQGTGA. This CDR3 is CASSFTGTRGNEQFF. DNA for the CDR3: TGTGCCAGCAGCTTCACCGGGACTAGGGGCAATGAGCAGTTCTTC.

This sequence joins TRBV5-4 and TRBJ2-5; TRBD1 is a possible D gene (6 bases). The CDR3 loop spans 13 amino acids. Deletions cut 5 bases from V and 3 bases from J, with 11 bases between. CDR1 SGHNT and CDR2 YYREEE come from the germline V gene (reference sequence). For the CDR3, the DNA is TGTGCCAGCAGGGTCAGGGGAGAAGAGACCCAGTACTTC. Its translation is CASRVRGEETQYF.

This clone was recorded once. The CDR3 DNA reads TGCAGCGCGGAGGGACAGAGTGGCTACACCTTC. This encodes CSAEGQSGYTF. This sequence joins TRBV29-1 and TRBJ1-2; 7 nucleotides line up with TRBD1. Germline trimming cut 7 bases from V and 7 bases from J; bases unmatched to any gene: 6. This CDR3 region has 11 residues. From germline, CDR1 is SQVTM and CDR2 ANQGSEA.

This rearrangement joins TRBV19 to TRBJ1-1, with a possible D match to TRBD1 (6 bases). CDR3 length: 15 amino acids. Germline loops: CDR1 LNHDA, CDR2 SQIVND (reference sequence). The V end was cut by 1 base, the J end by 8 bases, with 17 bases between. For the CDR3, the DNA is TGTGCCAGTAGTATAGCCGACGGGGGGCTAAGGGAAGCTTTCTTT. It translates to CASSIADGGLREAFF.